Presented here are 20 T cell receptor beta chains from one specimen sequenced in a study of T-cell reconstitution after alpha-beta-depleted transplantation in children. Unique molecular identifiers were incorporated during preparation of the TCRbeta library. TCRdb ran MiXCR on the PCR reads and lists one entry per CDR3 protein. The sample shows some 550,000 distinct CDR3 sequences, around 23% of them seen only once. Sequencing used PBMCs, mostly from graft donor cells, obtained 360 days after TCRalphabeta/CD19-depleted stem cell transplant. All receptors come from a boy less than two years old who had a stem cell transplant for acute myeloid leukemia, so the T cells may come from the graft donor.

The chain's CDR3 is CASIPSPGELFF. The CDR3 DNA reads TGTGCCAGCATTCCGTCACCCGGGGAGCTGTTTTTT. The chain is built from TRBV12-3 or TRBV12-4 and TRBJ2-2; no reliable D call. The CDR3 is made up of 12 amino acids. Trimming removed 7 bases from V and 6 bases from J, with 9 bases in between.

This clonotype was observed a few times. In DNA, the CDR3 is TGTGCCAGCAGCTTAGTACCGCGACAGGGGGGAGAGACCCAGTACTTC. This codes for CASSLVPRQGGETQYF. The chain combines TRBV7-9 with TRBJ2-5, with TRBD1 identical over 9 bases. This CDR3 has 16 amino acids. V dropped 1 base and J dropped 4; count of bases not matched to a gene: 7. Germline CDR1 and CDR2: SEHNR and FQNEAQ (reference sequence).

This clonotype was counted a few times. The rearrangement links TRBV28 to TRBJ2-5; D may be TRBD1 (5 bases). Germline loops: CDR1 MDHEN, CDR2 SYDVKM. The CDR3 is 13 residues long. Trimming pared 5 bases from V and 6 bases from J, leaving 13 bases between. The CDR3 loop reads CASSLQGRKTQYF. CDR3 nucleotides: TGTGCCAGCAGTCTTCAGGGTCGCAAGACCCAGTACTTC. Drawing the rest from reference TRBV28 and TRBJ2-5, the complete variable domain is DVKVTQSSRYLVKRTGEKVFLECVQDMDHENMFWYRQDPGLGLRLIYFSYDVKMKEKGDIPEGYSVSREKKERFSLILESASTNQTSMYLCASSLQGRKTQYFGPGTRLLVL.

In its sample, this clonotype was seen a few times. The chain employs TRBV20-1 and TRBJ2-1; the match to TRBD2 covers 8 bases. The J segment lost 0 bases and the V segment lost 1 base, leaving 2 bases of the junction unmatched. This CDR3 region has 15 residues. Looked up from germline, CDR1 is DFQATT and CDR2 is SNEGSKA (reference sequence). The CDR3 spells CSARGGGPSYNEQFF. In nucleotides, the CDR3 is TGCAGTGCTAGAGGCGGGGGGCCCTCCTACAATGAGCAGTTCTTC.

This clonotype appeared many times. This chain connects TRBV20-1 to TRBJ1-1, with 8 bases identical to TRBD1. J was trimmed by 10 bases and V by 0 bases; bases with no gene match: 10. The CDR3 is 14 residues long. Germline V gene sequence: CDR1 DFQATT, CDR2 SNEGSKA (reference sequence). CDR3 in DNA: TGCAGTGCTAGAGATCTCGGTGGGACAGGCCGAGCTTTCTTT. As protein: CSARDLGGTGRAFF.

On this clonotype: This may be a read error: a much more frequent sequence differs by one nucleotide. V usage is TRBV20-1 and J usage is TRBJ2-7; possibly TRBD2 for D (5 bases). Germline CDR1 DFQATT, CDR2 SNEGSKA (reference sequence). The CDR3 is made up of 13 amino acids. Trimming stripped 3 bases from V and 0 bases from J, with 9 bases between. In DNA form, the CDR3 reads TGCAGTGCTAGCGGGGTGAGCTCCTACGAGCAGTACTTC. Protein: CSASGVSSYEQYF.

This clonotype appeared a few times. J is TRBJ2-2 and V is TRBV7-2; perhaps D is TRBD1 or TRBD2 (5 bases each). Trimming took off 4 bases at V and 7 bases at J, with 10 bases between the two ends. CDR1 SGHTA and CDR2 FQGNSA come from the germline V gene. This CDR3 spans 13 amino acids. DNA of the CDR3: TGTGCCAGCAGCTCATCAGGGAGCGGGGAGCTGTTTTTT. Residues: CASSSSGSGELFF.

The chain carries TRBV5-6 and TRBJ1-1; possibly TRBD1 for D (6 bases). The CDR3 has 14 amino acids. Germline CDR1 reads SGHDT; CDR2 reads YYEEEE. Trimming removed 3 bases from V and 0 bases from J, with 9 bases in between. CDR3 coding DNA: TGTGCCAGCAGCTCCGGACAGATGAACACTGAAGCTTTCTTT. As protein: CASSSGQMNTEAFF. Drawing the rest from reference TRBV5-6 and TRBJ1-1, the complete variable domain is DAGVTQSPTHLIKTRGQQVTLRCSPKSGHDTVSWYQQALGQGPQFIFQYYEEEERQRGNFPDRFSGHQFPNYSSELNVNALLLGDSALYLCASSSGQMNTEAFFGQGTRLTVV.

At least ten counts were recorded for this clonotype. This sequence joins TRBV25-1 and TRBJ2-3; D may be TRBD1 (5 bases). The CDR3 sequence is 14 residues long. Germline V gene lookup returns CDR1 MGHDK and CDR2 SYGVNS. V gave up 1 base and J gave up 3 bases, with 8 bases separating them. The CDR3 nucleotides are TGTGCCAGCAGTGAATCGACAGAAACAGATACGCAGTATTTT. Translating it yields CASSESTETDTQYF.

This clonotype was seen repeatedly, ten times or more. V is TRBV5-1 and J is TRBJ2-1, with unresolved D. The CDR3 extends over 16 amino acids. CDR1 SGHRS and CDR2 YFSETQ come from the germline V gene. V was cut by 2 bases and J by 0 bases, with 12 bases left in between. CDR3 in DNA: TGCGCCAGCAGCTTCGACCGGGTAGGCTCCTACAATGAGCAGTTCTTC. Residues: CASSFDRVGSYNEQFF.

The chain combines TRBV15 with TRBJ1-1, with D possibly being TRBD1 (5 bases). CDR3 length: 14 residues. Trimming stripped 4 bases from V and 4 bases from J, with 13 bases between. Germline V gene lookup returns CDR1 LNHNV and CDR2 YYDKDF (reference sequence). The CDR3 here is CATSIREKGTEAFF. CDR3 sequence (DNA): TGTGCCACCAGCATCAGGGAGAAGGGCACTGAAGCTTTCTTT. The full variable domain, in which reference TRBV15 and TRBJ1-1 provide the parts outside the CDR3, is DAMVIQNPRYQVTQFGKPVTLSCSQTLNHNVMYWYQQKSSQAPKLLFHYYDKDFNNEADTPDNFQSRRPNTSFCFLDIRSPGLGDTAMYLCATSIREKGTEAFFGQGTRLTVV.

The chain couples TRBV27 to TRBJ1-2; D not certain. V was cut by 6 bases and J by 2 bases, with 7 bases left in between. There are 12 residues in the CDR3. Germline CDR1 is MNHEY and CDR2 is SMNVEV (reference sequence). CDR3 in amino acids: CASRTRNYGYTF. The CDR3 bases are TGTGCCAGCAGGACTAGAAACTATGGCTACACCTTC.

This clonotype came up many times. The CDR3, as DNA: TGTGCCAGCAGCGCATCTATCGTGGGGGGGGCGAGCACAGATACGCAGTATTTT. This gives the protein CASSASIVGGASTDTQYF. The chain carries TRBV9 and TRBJ2-3; D may be TRBD2 (7 bases). V gave up 3 bases and J gave up 0 bases, with 20 bases separating them. This CDR3 has 18 amino acids. Germline V gene data show CDR1 as SGDLS and CDR2 as YYNGEE. The variable domain in full, completed from reference TRBV9 and TRBJ2-3, reads DSGVTQTPKHLITATGQRVTLRCSPRSGDLSVYWYQQSLDQGLQFLIQYYNGEERAKGNILERFSAQQFPDLHSELNLSSLELGDSALYFCASSASIVGGASTDTQYFGPGTRLTVL.

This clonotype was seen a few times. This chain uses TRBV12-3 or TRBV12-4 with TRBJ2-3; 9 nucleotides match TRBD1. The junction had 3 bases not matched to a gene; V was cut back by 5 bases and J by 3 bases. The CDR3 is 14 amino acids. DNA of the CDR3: TGTGCCAGCAGTGGGGGACAGGGTACAGATACGCAGTATTTT. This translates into CASSGGQGTDTQYF.

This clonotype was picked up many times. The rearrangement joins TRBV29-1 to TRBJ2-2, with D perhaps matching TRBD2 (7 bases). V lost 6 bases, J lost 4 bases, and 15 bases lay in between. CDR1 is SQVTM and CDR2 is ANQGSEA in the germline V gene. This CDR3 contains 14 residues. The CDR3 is CSVLEGGSTGELFF. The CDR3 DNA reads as TGCAGCGTCCTCGAGGGGGGGAGCACCGGGGAGCTGTTTTTT.

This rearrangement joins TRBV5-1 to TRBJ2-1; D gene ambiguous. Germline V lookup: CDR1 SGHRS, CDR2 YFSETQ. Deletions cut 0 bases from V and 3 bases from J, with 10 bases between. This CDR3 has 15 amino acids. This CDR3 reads CASSLVPGFYNEQFF. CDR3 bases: TGCGCCAGCAGCTTGGTTCCGGGTTTCTACAATGAGCAGTTCTTC. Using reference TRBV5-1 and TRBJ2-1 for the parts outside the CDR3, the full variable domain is KAGVTQTPRYLIKTRGQQVTLSCSPISGHRSVSWYQQTPGQGLQFLFEYFSETQRNKGNFPGRFSGRQFSNSRSEMNVSTLELGDSALYLCASSLVPGFYNEQFFGPGTRLTVL.

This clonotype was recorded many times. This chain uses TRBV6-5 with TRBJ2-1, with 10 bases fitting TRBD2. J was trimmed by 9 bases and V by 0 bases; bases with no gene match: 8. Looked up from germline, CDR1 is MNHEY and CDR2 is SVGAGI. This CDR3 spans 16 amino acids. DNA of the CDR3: TGTGCCAGCAGTTACTCTTTCGGCCTAGCGGGGGTTGAGCAGTTCTTC. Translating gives CASSYSFGLAGVEQFF.

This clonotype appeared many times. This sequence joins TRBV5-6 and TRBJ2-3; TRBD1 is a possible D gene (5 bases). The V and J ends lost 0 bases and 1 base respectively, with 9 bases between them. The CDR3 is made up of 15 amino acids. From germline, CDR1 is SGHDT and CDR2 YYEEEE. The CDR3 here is CASSLVGVGTDTQYF. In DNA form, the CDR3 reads TGTGCCAGCAGCTTGGTAGGGGTTGGCACAGATACGCAGTATTTT. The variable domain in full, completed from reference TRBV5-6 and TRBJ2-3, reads DAGVTQSPTHLIKTRGQQVTLRCSPKSGHDTVSWYQQALGQGPQFIFQYYEEEERQRGNFPDRFSGHQFPNYSSELNVNALLLGDSALYLCASSLVGVGTDTQYFGPGTRLTVL.

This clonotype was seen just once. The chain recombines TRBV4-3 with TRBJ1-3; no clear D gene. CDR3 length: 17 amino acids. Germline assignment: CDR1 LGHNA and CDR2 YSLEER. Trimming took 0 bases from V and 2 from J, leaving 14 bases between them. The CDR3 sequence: CASSQDRLRRAGNTIYF. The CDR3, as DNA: TGCGCCAGCAGCCAAGATCGGCTAAGGAGAGCTGGAAACACCATATATTTT.

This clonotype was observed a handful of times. The CDR3 DNA reads TGTGCCAGCAGTTTCTTCAGGGAGAGCAATGAGCAGTTCTTC. This translates into CASSFFRESNEQFF. The chain has TRBV12-3 or TRBV12-4 and TRBJ2-1; D is possibly TRBD1 or TRBD2 (5 bases each). This CDR3 has 14 residues. V was cut by 3 bases and J by 6 bases, with 12 bases left in between.